This TCR beta chain was observed in a study of cytomegalovirus exposure and HLA in healthy donors. Study findings and constraints: Earlier analysis looked at TCR beta V segments, and most were productive about 87% or about 30% of the time.

Note on this clone: Antigen unknown.

Vbeta (60) and Jbeta (13) primers were used in the PCR. The protocol was immunoSEQ multiplex PCR, while the TCRdb copy is restricted to in-frame clones and leaves out a portion. The sample records around 140,000 clones, about 80% being singletons. Germline CDR1 and CDR2: KGHSH and LQKENI. V was pared by 2 bases and J by 4 bases, with 6 bases of the junction left unmatched. The length of the CDR3 is 16 residues. V gene TRBV18 combines with J gene TRBJ2-3; 10 positions match TRBD1. The receptor comes from a man aged 25-40 years in good health and CMV-seropositive. Material for sequencing was PBMCs. The CDR3: CASSPVRDRGADTQYF. The DNA for the CDR3 is TGTGCCAGCTCACCAGTCCGGGACAGGGGAGCAGATACGCAGTATTTT.